The clone carrying this T cell receptor (beta chain) was observed at least ten times. Its cognate antigen is unknown. The data were obtained in a study of T cells in Graves' hyperthyroidism and ophthalmopathy. Broader study findings: Also found in blood were most expanded thyroid clonotypes above 0.001.

Exclusion of patients followed from uncontrolled infection, other autoimmune disease, pregnancy or lactation. V was clipped by 5 bases and J by 5 bases, with 10 bases between them. The CDR3 spans 13 residues. CDR1 and CDR2 from the germline V gene are SGHTA and FQGNSA. There were TCR beta CDR3 regions amplified from RNA transcripts. HTBI primers were the set used in a first-round RT-PCR of the TCR CDR3. TCRdb analysed the multiplex PCR reads with MiXCR anew, one entry per CDR3 protein. The repertoire consists of 500,000 to 750,000 distinct CDR3 sequences, with 15% to 19% occurring once and the leading ten covering roughly 6.6%.

This sequence originates from a woman between 25 and 40 years old with Graves' hyperthyroidism. J is TRBJ2-1 and V is TRBV7-2; D gene uncertain. Material for sequencing was blood. Here the CDR3 DNA reads TGTGCCAGCAGCCCTATTTACAACAATGAGCAGTTCTTC. Its translation: CASSPIYNNEQFF.